This T cell receptor beta chain was found in a study of cytomegalovirus exposure and HLA in healthy donors (dated by TCRdb to about 2017). About the investigation overall: According to a later analysis, the 120 or so validation repertoires were produced on the same platform as the roughly 600 repertoires of the first cohort. To predict cytomegalovirus infection status, the study combined high-throughput TCR immunosequencing, statistical association of individual TCRs with disease status, and machine learning. In addition to the first cohort of 666 subjects, a separate validation cohort of 120 different subjects was used. The study aimed to test whether signatures of past pathogen exposure could be identified by cataloging public T cell receptors.

Overall results and qualifications from the work: The authors suggested that the approach could potentially be generalized to other disease states and immunological phenotypes. Most TCR sequences were observed very rarely across donors, whereas some public TCRs were present in many individuals. Cytomegalovirus status was reported to be diagnosed by the classifier with high specificity and sensitivity in both the original and validation cohorts. A later analysis lacked HLA typing for the validation cohort, so it scored co-occurrence in that cohort across all 120 repertoires. In vitro tests confirmed that three of the cytomegalovirus-associated TCR beta chains recognize cytomegalovirus antigens. A later analysis found that TCRs clustered in the first cohort also tended to co-occur in the roughly 120 validation repertoires, with approximately 93% of cluster scores above 0. A total of roughly 160 TCR beta chains were listed by the study as associated with cytomegalovirus.

The donors were included in the validation cohort of approximately 130 subjects, a group kept apart from the roughly 610-subject first cohort. With regard to this clone: Its antigen is not yet known. The record has no base qualities; no much larger clone is one base away.

The library was produced with the immunoSEQ multiplex PCR assay. The source study handled its data this way. A statistical classification framework was built for diagnosing cytomegalovirus status from the catalog of TCR beta chain sequences. TCRdb holds this immuneACCESS table with in-frame rearrangements only. Some clones are missing; in checked studies, unresolved V genes explain under half, and the rest has no known cause. D and trimming come from the DNA, and the V and J calls and clone size come from that table. In all, the sample holds about 160,000 clones, and 95% to 96% of those were seen once. The ten top clones hold around 0.9% of the sample. This sequence was found in a woman in her late teens or twenties in good health and CMV-seronegative. The sequencing input was PBMCs.

The nucleotide sequence is given as TGTGCCAGCAGCTTGGCGGGATACATAATCTATGGCTACACCTTC. Translation gives CASSLAGYIIYGYTF. The rearrangement joined TRBV5-4 to TRBJ1-2; no D segment can be confidently identified. The CDR3 runs 15 residues from the cysteine to the phenylalanine. Only CDR3 DNA remains: 45 bases, in frame from the first base. The germline V gene encodes CDR1 SGHNT and CDR2 YYREEE (reference sequence). V is cut by 0 bases and J by 4 bases, and the space between the germline ends is 13 bases.